The entry below gives a single TCR beta chain sequence along with its context. What it recognizes is unknown. The PCR contained 60 Vbeta and 13 Jbeta primers. Assay: immunoSEQ multiplex PCR; the TCRdb copy retains only in-frame clones and omits some. The sample gives under 150,000 clones, 75% of which show up once; about 1.6% is in the top ten. These data are taken from a study of cytomegalovirus exposure and HLA in healthy donors. Study results and limitations: CMV serostatus was the sole immune exposure information available.

Trimming removed 0 bases at V and 0 bases at J, with 11 bases between. There are 15 residues in the CDR3. The V gene's germline CDR1 is GTSNPN and CDR2 SVGIG (reference sequence). The rearrangement links TRBV30 to TRBJ2-5; D not certain. The material sequenced was PBMCs. The receptor comes from a woman aged 18-29 years in good health and CMV-seronegative. The CDR3 region has the DNA TGTGCCTGGAGTGTACTACGGCGGAACCAAGAGACCCAGTACTTC. Protein sequence: CAWSVLRRNQETQYF.